The 30 T cell receptor beta chains below were found in one sample sequenced in a study of shared clonotypes between healthy human individuals. The naive CD8 population came from CD45RO-negative cells selected for CCR7, without terminally differentiated effector memory CD45RA+ cells. Produced via immunoSEQ multiplex PCR; TCRdb's table is partial and in-frame only. The top ten clones hold 1.7% of a sample with about 2.2 million clones, 85% to 95% of them seen once. Sequencing was carried out using naive CD8+ T cells from PBMCs. The source of these receptors is a man younger than 35 in good health. Some clones in this sample may be carry-over from other donors' samples.

The chain links TRBV6-5 to TRBJ2-7; no clear D. The CDR3 has 15 residues. The ends were cut back, 7 bases at V and 3 bases at J, with 19 bases in the middle. In germline, CDR1 is MNHEY, CDR2 SVGAGI. CDR3 in amino acids: CASTFRYGQSYEQYF. The CDR3 nucleotides read TGTGCCAGCACCTTCAGGTACGGGCAGAGCTACGAGCAGTACTTC.

The CDR3 DNA sequence: TGTGCCAGCAGCCCGATGGTCGGATTAGGGGCCGGGGAGCTGTTTTTT. This codes for CASSPMVGLGAGELFF. V gene TRBV7-3 combines with J gene TRBJ2-2; weak D call: TRBD1 (5 bases). The V and J ends lost 5 bases and 6 bases respectively, with 19 bases between them. This CDR3 is built from 16 residues. Germline values: CDR1 SGHTA, CDR2 FQGTGA.

The chain carries TRBV28 and TRBJ2-7, with a weak D call TRBD1 (5 bases). CDR1 is MDHEN, CDR2 SYDVKM, per germline. The CDR3 extends over 17 amino acids. V was cut by 6 bases and J by 4 bases, with 25 bases left in between. CDR3 DNA sequence: TGTGCCAGCAGCTCCGACAGTATTACTGAATCCCTTTACGAGCAGTACTTC. This gives the protein CASSSDSITESLYEQYF.

The chain employs TRBV25-1 and TRBJ2-5, with 7 nucleotides matching TRBD2. The J call may be incorrect, as the DNA end agrees better with TRBJ2-7. The CDR3 extends over 14 amino acids. The germline V gene encodes CDR1 MGHDK and CDR2 SYGVNS. The CDR3: CASSALADIYEQYF. The CDR3 DNA reads as TGTGCCAGCAGTGCCCTAGCGGATATATACGAGCAGTACTTC.

The chain couples TRBV4-3 to TRBJ2-5, with 8 bases fitting TRBD1. Germline lookup yields CDR1 LGHNA and CDR2 YSLEER. The CDR3 length is 15 residues. The V gene end was trimmed by 0 bases and the J gene end by 6 bases; junction bases not matched to a gene: 6. Here the CDR3 reads CASSQEAGGAQTQYF. DNA for the CDR3: TGCGCCAGCAGCCAAGAGGCAGGGGGCGCGCAGACCCAGTACTTC.

This chain links TRBV6-5 with TRBJ2-7; maybe TRBD2 (5 bases). V lost 5 bases and J lost 7, with 12 bases in between. The CDR3 is 12 amino acids. CDR1 and CDR2 from the germline V gene are MNHEY and SVGAGI. CDR3 bases: TGTGCCAGCAGTCAGAGAGGAGGTGAGCAGTACTTC. Its protein product is CASSQRGGEQYF.

V is TRBV27 and J is TRBJ2-7, with D possibly matching TRBD1 (5 bases). Germline V gene sequence: CDR1 MNHEY, CDR2 SMNVEV (reference sequence). CDR3 size: 13 residues. Trimming pared 5 bases from V and 6 bases from J, leaving 14 bases between. CDR3 amino acids: CASSVGVVSEQYF. The CDR3 coding sequence is TGTGCCAGCAGTGTAGGGGTGGTTAGCGAGCAGTACTTC.

The CDR3 coding sequence is TGCGCCAGCAGCCAAGTGCCGGGTTTCTACGAGCAGTACTTC. This translates into CASSQVPGFYEQYF. The chain is built from TRBV4-1 and TRBJ2-7; the D is unclear. Germline CDR1 is MGHRA and CDR2 is YSYEKL. CDR3 length equals 14 residues. The ends were cut back, 1 base at V and 3 bases at J, with 10 bases in the middle.

This chain joins TRBV13 and TRBJ2-7; D is unresolved. CDR1 is PRHDT, CDR2 FYEKMQ, per germline (reference sequence). The V and J ends lost 5 bases and 5 bases respectively, with 22 bases between them. This CDR3 contains 16 residues. As DNA, the CDR3 is TGTGCCAGCAGCCCTAGGTTATTTGGCAACGGAAACGAGCAGTACTTC. It translates to CASSPRLFGNGNEQYF.

The chain has TRBV13 and TRBJ1-4; D is undetermined. The V and J ends lost 4 bases and 0 bases respectively, with 9 bases between them. The CDR3 is made up of 15 amino acids. In germline, CDR1 is PRHDT, CDR2 FYEKMQ (reference sequence). CDR3 sequence reads: CASSSAGATNEKLFF. CDR3 nucleotides: TGTGCCAGCAGCTCCGCCGGGGCAACTAATGAAAAACTGTTTTTT.

The V call is TRBV2, the J call TRBJ1-2; D uncertain. Trimming left V 3 bases short and J 4 bases short, with 9 bases between. CDR3 length: 13 residues. Per germline, CDR1 SNHLY and CDR2 FYNNEI. This CDR3 is CASSDGAAYGYTF. Here the CDR3 DNA reads TGTGCCAGCAGTGACGGCGCTGCCTATGGCTACACCTTC.

The chain couples TRBV28 to TRBJ2-7; D unclear. The CDR3 consists of 12 residues. V was pared by 5 bases and J by 6 bases, with 11 bases between. Looked up from germline, CDR1 is MDHEN and CDR2 is SYDVKM. The CDR3 region is CASSPHDGEQYF. CDR3 sequence (DNA): TGTGCCAGCAGTCCACACGACGGCGAGCAGTACTTC.

The genes are TRBV6-1 and TRBJ2-7; possibly TRBD2 for D (5 bases). Germline lookup yields CDR1 MNHNS and CDR2 SASEGT. V lost 6 bases and J 9 bases, leaving 9 bases between the germline ends. CDR3 length equals 10 residues. This chain's CDR3 is CASSARGQYF. The CDR3 DNA sequence: TGTGCCAGCAGCGCCCGGGGGCAGTACTTC.

The V and J genes are TRBV6-6 and TRBJ1-1; TRBD1 might be the D (5 bases). The CDR3 is 13 amino acids. Trimming pared 5 bases from V and 4 bases from J, leaving 11 bases between. Looked up from germline, CDR1 is MNHNY and CDR2 is SVGAGI (reference sequence). CDR3 in amino acids: CASSARQGTEAFF. For the CDR3, the DNA is TGTGCCAGCAGTGCCCGTCAGGGCACTGAAGCTTTCTTT.

Comments on this clone: At the DNA level, this CDR3 is encoded by other sequences in the same sample as well. The chain employs TRBV29-1 and TRBJ2-1; unclear D gene. Germline assignment: CDR1 SQVTM and CDR2 ANQGSEA. The CDR3 contains 11 residues. Trimming took off 6 bases at V and 2 bases at J, with 5 bases between the two ends. The CDR3 here is CSVGAYNEQFF. The CDR3 nucleotides read TGCAGCGTAGGCGCCTACAATGAGCAGTTCTTC.

This clone came up once. The chain uses TRBV6-4 and TRBJ1-1; perhaps TRBD1 as D (5 bases). CDR3 length equals 14 residues. V dropped 0 bases and J dropped 7 bases, with 12 bases sitting between them. CDR1 MRHNA and CDR2 SNTAGT come from the germline V gene. CDR3: CASSDSGRNSEAFF. The CDR3 DNA reads TGTGCCAGCAGTGACTCGGGGCGCAATAGTGAAGCTTTCTTT.

On this clone: The sample holds other DNA sequences that translate to the same CDR3. This chain connects TRBV29-1 to TRBJ2-3; no clear D gene. CDR1 SQVTM and CDR2 ANQGSEA come from the germline V gene. The CDR3 runs 11 residues. With 4 bases removed from V and 6 bases from J, the gap between germline ends came to 8 bases. The DNA of the CDR3 is TGCAGCGTTGGAGCTGGGGATACGCAGTATTTT. Protein product: CSVGAGDTQYF.

The V call is TRBV7-9, the J call TRBJ1-1, with D unclear. Germline V gene data show CDR1 as SEHNR and CDR2 as FQNEAQ (reference sequence). V lost 1 base to trimming and J lost 1 base, with 7 bases between them. CDR3 length: 14 amino acids. The chain's CDR3 is CASSLDQKNTEAFF. The CDR3 region has the DNA TGTGCCAGCAGCTTAGATCAGAAGAACACTGAAGCTTTCTTT.

This clone was seen just once. The same CDR3 is also encoded by other DNA sequences in this sample. This rearrangement joins TRBV7-9 to TRBJ2-7, with 7 bases that match TRBD1. The CDR3 contains 14 residues. Trimming cost V 5 bases and J 3 bases; bases outside gene matches: 7. Looked up from germline, CDR1 is SEHNR and CDR2 is FQNEAQ (reference sequence). DNA of the CDR3: TGTGCCAGCAGCCCGACCGGGACAGTCTACGAGCAGTACTTC. Amino acid sequence: CASSPTGTVYEQYF.

The V gene is TRBV28, the J gene TRBJ2-1; D perhaps matches TRBD2 (6 bases). CDR1 and CDR2 (germline): MDHEN, SYDVKM. With 4 bases removed from V and 10 bases from J, the gap between germline ends came to 20 bases. The CDR3 covers 15 residues. In nucleotides, the CDR3 is TGTGCCAGCAGTTCTCGGGACTCTGGGTGGAGCGAGCAGTTCTTC. It is translated as CASSSRDSGWSEQFF. Combining the CDR3 with reference TRBV28 and TRBJ2-1 gives the whole variable domain DVKVTQSSRYLVKRTGEKVFLECVQDMDHENMFWYRQDPGLGLRLIYFSYDVKMKEKGDIPEGYSVSREKKERFSLILESASTNQTSMYLCASSSRDSGWSEQFFGPGTRLTVL.

This clone appeared once. The chain combines TRBV27 with TRBJ2-7; a weak D match, TRBD1 (6 bases). The CDR3 sequence is 14 residues long. The V end was cut by 5 bases, the J end by 3 bases, with 14 bases between. The germline V gene has CDR1 MNHEY and CDR2 SMNVEV (reference sequence). Here the CDR3 reads CASSPHTGYYEQYF. In DNA, the CDR3 is TGTGCCAGCAGTCCCCATACAGGGTACTACGAGCAGTACTTC.

The chain combines TRBV30 with TRBJ1-2; tentatively, D is TRBD1 (5 bases). The CDR3 consists of 14 residues. CDR1 is GTSNPN and CDR2 is SVGIG in the germline V gene (reference sequence). Trimming removed 2 bases at V and 5 bases at J, with 15 bases between. The CDR3 DNA reads as TGTGCCTGGAGTCCTCTCGCAGGGCCGTATGGCTACACCTTC. This codes for CAWSPLAGPYGYTF.

This chain connects TRBV10-2 to TRBJ1-4; no firm D call. Germline V gene data show CDR1 as WSHSY and CDR2 as SAAADI. This CDR3 comprises 14 residues. The V end was cut by 5 bases, the J end by 12 bases, with 19 bases between. Written as DNA, the CDR3 is TGCGCCAGCAGTAATACCCGGTCCAGGAAGGAACTGTTTTTT. The encoded protein is CASSNTRSRKELFF.

As concerns this clone: This sample also contains other DNA sequences that code for the same CDR3. The chain joins TRBV29-1 to TRBJ1-2; D call uncertain. From germline, CDR1 is SQVTM and CDR2 ANQGSEA. Trimming removed 7 bases from V and 4 bases from J, with 10 bases in between. CDR3 length: 11 residues. The CDR3 DNA follows: TGCAGCGGGCGGACGGTCTATGGCTACACCTTC. This encodes CSGRTVYGYTF. Drawing the rest from reference TRBV29-1 and TRBJ1-2, the complete variable domain is SAVISQKPSRDICQRGTSLTIQCQVDSQVTMMFWYRQQPGQSLTLIATANQGSEATYESGFVIDKFPISRPNLTFSTLTVSNMSPEDSSIYLCSGRTVYGYTFGSGTRLTVV.

The chain links TRBV13 to TRBJ2-7; TRBD2 might be the D (5 bases). Trimming pared 3 bases from V and 2 bases from J, leaving 14 bases between. Germline lookup yields CDR1 PRHDT and CDR2 FYEKMQ (reference sequence). The CDR3 is 15 residues long. Here the CDR3 reads CASSFRLRGTYEQYF. CDR3 DNA sequence: TGTGCCAGCAGCTTCCGCCTACGGGGAACCTACGAGCAGTACTTC.

This rearrangement joins TRBV30 to TRBJ2-5, with 8 bases aligning to TRBD2. The J call is doubtful: the DNA matches TRBJ2-7 better. The germline CDR1 and CDR2 sequences are GTSNPN and SVGIG (reference sequence). This CDR3 is built from 13 residues. In nucleotides, the CDR3 is TGTGCCTGGACCGGGGGGGTCCCCTACGAGCAGTACTTC. Amino acid sequence: CAWTGGVPYEQYF.

CDR3 DNA: TGTGCCAGCAGTTCCCTTAATTGGGGTCCTGGTCAGCCCCAGCATTTT. Its translation: CASSSLNWGPGQPQHF. This chain connects TRBV27 to TRBJ1-5, with D unresolved. V lost 4 bases and J lost 6, with 19 bases in between. Per germline, CDR1 MNHEY and CDR2 SMNVEV (reference sequence). This CDR3 is built from 16 residues.

The rearrangement links TRBV4-1 to TRBJ1-2; 11 bases fit TRBD1. V dropped 3 bases and J dropped 6; count of bases not matched to a gene: 9. The CDR3 contains 16 residues. Germline loops: CDR1 MGHRA, CDR2 YSYEKL. In nucleotides, the CDR3 is TGCGCCAGCAGCCACCGGACCGGGACAGGGGGAAATGGCTACACCTTC. Translated: CASSHRTGTGGNGYTF.

V usage is TRBV7-3 and J usage is TRBJ2-2; 12 nucleotides match TRBD2. V was clipped by 5 bases and J by 4 bases; unmatched bases: 8. In germline, CDR1 is SGHTA, CDR2 FQGTGA. The CDR3 totals 17 residues. CDR3: CASSLASGRGGTGELFF. The CDR3 DNA is TGTGCCAGCAGCCTGGCTAGCGGGAGGGGTGGCACCGGGGAGCTGTTTTTT.

This chain uses TRBV27 with TRBJ1-5; tentatively, D is TRBD1 (5 bases). The CDR3 loop spans 13 amino acids. The ends were cut back, 6 bases at V and 5 bases at J, with 11 bases in the middle. Per the germline V gene, CDR1 is MNHEY and CDR2 is SMNVEV (reference sequence). The CDR3, as DNA: TGTGCCAGCAGCATGGGACCCCATCAGCCCCAGCATTTT. As protein: CASSMGPHQPQHF.